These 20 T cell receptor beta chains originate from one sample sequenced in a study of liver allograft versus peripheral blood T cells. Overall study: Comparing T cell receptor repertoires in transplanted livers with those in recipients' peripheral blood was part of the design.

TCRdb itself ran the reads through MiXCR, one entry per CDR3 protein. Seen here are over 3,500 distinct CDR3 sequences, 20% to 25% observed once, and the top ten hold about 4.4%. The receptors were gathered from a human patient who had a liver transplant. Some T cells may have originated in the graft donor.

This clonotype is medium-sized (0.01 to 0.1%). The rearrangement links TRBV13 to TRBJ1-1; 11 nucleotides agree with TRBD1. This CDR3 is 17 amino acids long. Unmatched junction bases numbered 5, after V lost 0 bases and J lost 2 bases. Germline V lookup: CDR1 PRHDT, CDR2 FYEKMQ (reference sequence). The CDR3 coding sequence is TGTGCCAGCAGCTTAGGATACAGGACAGGGGGCAACACTGAAGCTTTCTTT. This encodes CASSLGYRTGGNTEAFF.

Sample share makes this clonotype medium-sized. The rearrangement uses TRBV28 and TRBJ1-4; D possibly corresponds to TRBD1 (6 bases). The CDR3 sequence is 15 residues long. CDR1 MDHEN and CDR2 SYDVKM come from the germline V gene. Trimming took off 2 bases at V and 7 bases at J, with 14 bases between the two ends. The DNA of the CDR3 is TGTGCCAGCAGTTTAACGGGGGGCCTAAGTGAAAAACTGTTTTTT. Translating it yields CASSLTGGLSEKLFF.

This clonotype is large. The CDR3 spells CASSPPGFWGYTF. The DNA for the CDR3 is TGTGCCAGCTCACCACCTGGGTTCTGGGGCTACACCTTC. The V and J genes are TRBV18 and TRBJ1-2, with D uncertain. CDR1 is KGHSH and CDR2 is LQKENI in the germline V gene. This CDR3 is built from 13 residues. Trimming removed 0 bases at V and 8 bases at J, with 10 bases between.

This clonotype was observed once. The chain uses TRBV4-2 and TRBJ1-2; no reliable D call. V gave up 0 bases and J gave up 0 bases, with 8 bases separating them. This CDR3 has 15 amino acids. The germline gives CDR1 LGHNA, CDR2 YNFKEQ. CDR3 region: CASSQEPQTNYGYTF. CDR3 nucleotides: TGTGCCAGCAGCCAAGAGCCACAGACTAACTATGGCTACACCTTC.

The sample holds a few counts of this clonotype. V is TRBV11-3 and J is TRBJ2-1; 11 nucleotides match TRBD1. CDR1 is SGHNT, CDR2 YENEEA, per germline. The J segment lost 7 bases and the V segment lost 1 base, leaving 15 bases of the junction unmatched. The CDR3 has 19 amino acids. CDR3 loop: CASSLGPGRGQGAGNEQFF. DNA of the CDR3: TGTGCCAGCAGCTTAGGCCCCGGCCGCGGACAGGGGGCGGGTAATGAGCAGTTCTTC.

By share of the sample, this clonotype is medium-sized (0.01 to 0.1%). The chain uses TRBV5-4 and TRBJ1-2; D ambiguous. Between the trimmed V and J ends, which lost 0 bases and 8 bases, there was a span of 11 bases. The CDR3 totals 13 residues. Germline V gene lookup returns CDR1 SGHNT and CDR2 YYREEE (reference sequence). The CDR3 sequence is CASSLGQLSGYTF. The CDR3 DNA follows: TGTGCCAGCAGCTTGGGCCAGCTTTCCGGCTACACCTTC.

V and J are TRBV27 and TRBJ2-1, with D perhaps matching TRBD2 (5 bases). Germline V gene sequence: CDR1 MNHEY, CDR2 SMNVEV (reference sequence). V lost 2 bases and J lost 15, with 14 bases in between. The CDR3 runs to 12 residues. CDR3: CASSLNGIDLFF. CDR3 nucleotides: TGTGCCAGCAGTTTAAACGGGATCGATCTGTTCTTC.

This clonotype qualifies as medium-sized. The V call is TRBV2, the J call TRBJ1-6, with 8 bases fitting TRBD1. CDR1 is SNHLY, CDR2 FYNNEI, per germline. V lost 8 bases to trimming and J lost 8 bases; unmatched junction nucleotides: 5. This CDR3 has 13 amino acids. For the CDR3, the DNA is TGTGCCAGCGCGGGACAGGTGGATTCACCCCTCCACTTT. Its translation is CASAGQVDSPLHF.

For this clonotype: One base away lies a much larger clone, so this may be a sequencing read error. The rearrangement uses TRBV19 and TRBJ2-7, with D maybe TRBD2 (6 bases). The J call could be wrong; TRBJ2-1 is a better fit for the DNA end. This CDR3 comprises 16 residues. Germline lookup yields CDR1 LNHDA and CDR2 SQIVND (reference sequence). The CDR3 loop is CATNRGIGSSYKEQFF. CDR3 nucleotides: TGTGCCACCAACCGGGGAATCGGGAGCTCCTACAAGGAGCAGTTCTTC.

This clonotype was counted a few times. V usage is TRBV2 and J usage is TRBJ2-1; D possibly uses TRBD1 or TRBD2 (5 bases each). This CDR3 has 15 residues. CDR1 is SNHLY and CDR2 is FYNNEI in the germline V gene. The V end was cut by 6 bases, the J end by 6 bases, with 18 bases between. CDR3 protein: CASRHETMGVNEQFF. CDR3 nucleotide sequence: TGTGCCAGCAGGCACGAGACCATGGGGGTCAATGAGCAGTTCTTC. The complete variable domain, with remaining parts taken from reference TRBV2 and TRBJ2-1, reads EPEVTQTPSHQVTQMGQEVILRCVPISNHLYFYWYRQILGQKVEFLVSFYNNEISEKSEIFDDQFSVERPDGSNFTLKIRSTKLEDSAMYFCASRHETMGVNEQFFGPGTRLTVL.

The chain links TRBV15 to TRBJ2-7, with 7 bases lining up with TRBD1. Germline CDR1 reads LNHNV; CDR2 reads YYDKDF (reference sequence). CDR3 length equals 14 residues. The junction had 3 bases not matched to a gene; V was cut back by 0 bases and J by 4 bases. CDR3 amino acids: CATSREGGRYEQYF. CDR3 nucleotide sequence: TGTGCCACCAGCAGAGAAGGGGGCAGGTACGAGCAGTACTTC.

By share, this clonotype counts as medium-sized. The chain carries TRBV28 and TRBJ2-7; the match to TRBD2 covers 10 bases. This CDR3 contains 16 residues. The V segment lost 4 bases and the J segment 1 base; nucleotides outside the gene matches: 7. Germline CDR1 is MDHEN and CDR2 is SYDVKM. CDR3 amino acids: CASSSLAGGASYEQYF. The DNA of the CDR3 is TGTGCCAGCAGTTCATTAGCGGGGGGTGCTTCCTACGAGCAGTACTTC.

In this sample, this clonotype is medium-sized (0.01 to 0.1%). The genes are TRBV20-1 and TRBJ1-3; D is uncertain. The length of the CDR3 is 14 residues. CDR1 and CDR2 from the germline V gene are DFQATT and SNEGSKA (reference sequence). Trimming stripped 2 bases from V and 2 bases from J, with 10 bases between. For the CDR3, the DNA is TGCAGTGCTAGAACCCGCTTAACTGGAAACACCATATATTTT. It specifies CSARTRLTGNTIYF.

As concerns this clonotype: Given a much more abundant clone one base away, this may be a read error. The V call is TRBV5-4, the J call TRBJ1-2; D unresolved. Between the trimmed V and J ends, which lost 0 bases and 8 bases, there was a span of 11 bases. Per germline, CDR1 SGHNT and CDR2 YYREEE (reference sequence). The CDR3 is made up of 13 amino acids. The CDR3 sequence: CASSLGQLPGYTF. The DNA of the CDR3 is TGTGCCAGCAGCTTGGGCCAGCTTCCCGGCTACACCTTC.

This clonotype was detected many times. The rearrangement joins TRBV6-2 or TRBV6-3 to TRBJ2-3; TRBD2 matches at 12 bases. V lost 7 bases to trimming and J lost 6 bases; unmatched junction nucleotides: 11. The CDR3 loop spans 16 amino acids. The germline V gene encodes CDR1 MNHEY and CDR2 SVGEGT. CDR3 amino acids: CASNDIGLAGRDTQYF. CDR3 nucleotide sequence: TGTGCCAGCAATGACATCGGACTAGCGGGAAGGGATACGCAGTATTTT.

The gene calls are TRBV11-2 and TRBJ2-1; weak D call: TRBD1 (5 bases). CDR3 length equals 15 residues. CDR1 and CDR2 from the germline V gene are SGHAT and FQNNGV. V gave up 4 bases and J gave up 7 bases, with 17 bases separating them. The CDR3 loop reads CASSYGAFLGNEQFF. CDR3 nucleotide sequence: TGTGCCAGCAGCTATGGGGCCTTCCTCGGGAATGAGCAGTTCTTC.

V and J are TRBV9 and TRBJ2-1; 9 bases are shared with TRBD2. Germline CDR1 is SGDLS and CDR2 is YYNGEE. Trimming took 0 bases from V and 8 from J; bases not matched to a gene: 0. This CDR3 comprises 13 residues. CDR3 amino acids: CASSVGTSDEQFF. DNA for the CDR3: TGTGCCAGCAGCGTAGGGACTAGCGATGAGCAGTTCTTC.

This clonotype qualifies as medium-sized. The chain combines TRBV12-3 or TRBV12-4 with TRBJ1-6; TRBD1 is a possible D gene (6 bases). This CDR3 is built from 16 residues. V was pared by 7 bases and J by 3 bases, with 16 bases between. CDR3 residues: CASISGYRVYNSPLHF. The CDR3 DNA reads TGTGCCAGCATTTCAGGGTACAGGGTCTATAATTCACCCCTCCACTTT.

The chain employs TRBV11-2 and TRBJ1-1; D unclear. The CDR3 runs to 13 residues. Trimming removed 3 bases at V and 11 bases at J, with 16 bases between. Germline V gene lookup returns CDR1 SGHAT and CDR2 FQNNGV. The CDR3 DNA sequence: TGTGCCAGCAGCTTGGACCCCCCCGGTAGGGCTTTCTTT. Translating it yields CASSLDPPGRAFF.

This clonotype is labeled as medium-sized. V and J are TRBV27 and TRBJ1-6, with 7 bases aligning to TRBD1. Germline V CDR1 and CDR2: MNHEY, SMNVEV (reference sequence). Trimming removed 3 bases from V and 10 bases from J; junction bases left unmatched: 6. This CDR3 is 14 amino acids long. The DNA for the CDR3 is TGTGCCAGCAGTTTCACAGGGGTAGGGTCACCCCTCCACTTT. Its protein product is CASSFTGVGSPLHF.